The T cell receptor beta chain described here comes from a study of T cell responses to AZD1222 COVID-19 vaccine. Second-dose timings of about 4 or about 12 weeks were pooled. Regarding this clone: Its antigen is not identified.

The CDR3 is 15 residues long. The germline gives CDR1 SGDLS, CDR2 YYNGEE. V lost 0 bases and J 2 bases, leaving 8 bases between the germline ends. The method was immunoSEQ multiplex PCR; TCRdb's version includes in-frame clones alone and lacks a portion of them. The data show tens of thousands of clones, approximately 85% seen once. Whole-study findings and limits: Only a handful of AZD1222 recipients, several in all, had baseline seropositivity.

The chain has TRBV9 and TRBJ2-2, with unresolved D. The receptor comes from an adult who received the AZD1222 COVID-19 vaccine. The starting material was peripheral blood, obtained 28 days after the second AZD1222 dose. Here the CDR3 DNA reads TGTGCCAGCAGCGTAGCTCCTTTTAACACCGGGGAGCTGTTTTTT. Its translation: CASSVAPFNTGELFF.